Below, 10 T cell receptor beta chains from the same sample are listed, as sequenced in a study of blood T cells in healthy people across ages (dated by TCRdb to the mid-2010s). Library preparation employed 5' RACE. The sequencer was an Illumina HiSeq 2500. A second roughly 7 to 11 cycle PCR used a sample-barcoded 5' primer and a J-beta primer mix. Through fastp at Q25 and MiXCR, TCRdb rebuilt clones from the public reads, retaining in-frame beta chains. Here each entry gathers all rows of one CDR3 protein and keeps the most common genes and DNA. For this sample there are around 580,000 distinct CDR3 sequences; 40% to 55% appear just once. Around 24% of the sample rests with the top ten. The sample taken for sequencing was blood. The source is a man older than 75 in good health.

This clonotype came up many times. This sequence joins TRBV6-6 and TRBJ1-1; possible D gene TRBD1, 5 bases. Between the trimmed V and J ends, which lost 6 bases and 5 bases, there was a span of 13 bases. The CDR3 runs to 13 residues. Germline loops: CDR1 MNHNY, CDR2 SVGAGI (reference sequence). CDR3 sequence reads: CASSPPQGTEAFF. The CDR3 region has the DNA TGTGCCAGCAGCCCCCCTCAGGGTACTGAAGCTTTCTTT.

This chain links TRBV5-1 with TRBJ2-5, with D perhaps assigned TRBD1 or TRBD2 (6 bases each). V was trimmed by 4 bases and J by 11 bases, leaving 27 bases between them. CDR3 size: 16 residues. Germline values: CDR1 SGHRS, CDR2 YFSETQ. In nucleotides, the CDR3 is TGCGCCAGCAGCATTTCCGGGGGCGGATATAACAATGAGCAGTACTTC. The encoded protein is CASSISGGGYNNEQYF.

V is TRBV7-2 and J is TRBJ2-1; the D gene could be TRBD1 or TRBD2 (5 bases each). The V and J ends lost 2 bases and 9 bases respectively, with 14 bases between them. Germline V lookup: CDR1 SGHTA, CDR2 FQGNSA. The CDR3 covers 14 residues. Written as DNA, the CDR3 is TGTGCCAGCAGCTTATCATTTCGGGGCGGTGAGCAGTTCTTC. It specifies CASSLSFRGGEQFF.

This clonotype has a handful of counts. The genes are TRBV5-1 and TRBJ2-1, with D unresolved. Trimming pared 4 bases from V and 5 bases from J, leaving 4 bases between. The germline gives CDR1 SGHRS, CDR2 YFSETQ. This CDR3 is 11 amino acids long. The CDR3: CASSIDNEQFF. The DNA of the CDR3 is TGCGCCAGCAGCATAGACAATGAGCAGTTCTTC.

Many counts were recorded for this clonotype. The chain employs TRBV6-6 and TRBJ1-5; tentatively, D is TRBD1 (6 bases). The CDR3 contains 15 residues. Germline V lookup: CDR1 MNHNY, CDR2 SVGAGI (reference sequence). The ends were cut back, 6 bases at V and 1 base at J, with 13 bases in the middle. The CDR3 sequence is CASRNTGSSNQPQHF. DNA of the CDR3: TGTGCCAGCAGAAATACAGGGTCAAGCAATCAGCCCCAGCATTTT.

The genes are TRBV7-2 and TRBJ1-5; no reliable D call. Germline V gives CDR1 SGHTA, CDR2 FQGNSA. Trimming cost V 0 bases and J 11 bases, with 11 bases left between them. CDR3 size: 13 residues. Here the CDR3 reads CASSLALTQAQHF. As DNA, the CDR3 is TGTGCCAGCAGCTTAGCCCTCACCCAGGCCCAGCATTTT.

Only one count was recorded for this clonotype. This chain connects TRBV4-1 to TRBJ2-1; D gene uncertain. The CDR3 sequence is 15 residues long. Between the trimmed V and J ends, which lost 0 bases and 10 bases, there was a span of 16 bases. The V gene's germline CDR1 is MGHRA and CDR2 YSYEKL. DNA for the CDR3: TGCGCCAGCAGCCAAGAGGGCGTCCTCATTCGGGAGCAGTTCTTC. Its protein is CASSQEGVLIREQFF.

Note on this clonotype: A read error is possible here, since a much larger clone lies one base away. This chain links TRBV13 with TRBJ1-2; 10 bases agree with TRBD1. Per the germline V gene, CDR1 is PRHDT and CDR2 is FYEKMQ (reference sequence). The length of the CDR3 is 13 residues. In DNA, the CDR3 is TGTGCCAGCAGGAGGACAGGGGGGAGCGGCTCCACCTTC. It specifies CASRRTGGSGSTF.

Only a few counts were recorded for this clonotype. V gene TRBV7-9 combines with J gene TRBJ2-5; the match to TRBD2 covers 7 bases. V was pared by 2 bases and J by 11 bases, with 11 bases of the junction left unmatched. This CDR3 is 14 amino acids long. The V gene's germline CDR1 is SEHNR and CDR2 FQNEAQ (reference sequence). Written as DNA, the CDR3 is TGTGCCAGCAGCTTATCTCGACAAGCGGGGAGTCAGTACTTC. It translates to CASSLSRQAGSQYF.

The chain has TRBV7-2 and TRBJ1-4; 8 nucleotides align to TRBD1. Trimming cost V 2 bases and J 7 bases; bases outside gene matches: 15. This CDR3 contains 18 residues. CDR1 is SGHTA, CDR2 FQGNSA, per germline. CDR3 residues: CASSLSPRTGRESEKLFF. In DNA form, the CDR3 reads TGTGCCAGCAGCTTAAGTCCCCGGACAGGGAGGGAGAGTGAAAAACTGTTTTTT.